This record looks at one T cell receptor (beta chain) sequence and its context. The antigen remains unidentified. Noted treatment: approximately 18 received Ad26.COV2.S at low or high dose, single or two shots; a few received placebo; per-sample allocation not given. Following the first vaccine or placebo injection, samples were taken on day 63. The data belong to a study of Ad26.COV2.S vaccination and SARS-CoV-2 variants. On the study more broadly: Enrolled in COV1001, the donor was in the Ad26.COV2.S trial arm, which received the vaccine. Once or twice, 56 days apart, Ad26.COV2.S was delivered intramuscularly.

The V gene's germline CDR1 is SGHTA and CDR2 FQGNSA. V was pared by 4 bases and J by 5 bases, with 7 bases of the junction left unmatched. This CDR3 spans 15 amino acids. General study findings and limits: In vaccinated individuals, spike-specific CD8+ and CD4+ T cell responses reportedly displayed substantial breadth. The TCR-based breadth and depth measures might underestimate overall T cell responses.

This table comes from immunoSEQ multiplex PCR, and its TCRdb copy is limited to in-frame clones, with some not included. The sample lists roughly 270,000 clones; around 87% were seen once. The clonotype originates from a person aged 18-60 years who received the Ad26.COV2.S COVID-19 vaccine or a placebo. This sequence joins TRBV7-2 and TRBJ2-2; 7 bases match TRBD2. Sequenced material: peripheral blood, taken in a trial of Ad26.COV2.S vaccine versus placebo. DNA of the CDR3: TGTGCCAGCAGCTCCCGGACTAGTAGGACCGGGGAGCTGTTTTTT. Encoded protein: CASSSRTSRTGELFF.